The count of the clone carrying this TCR beta chain is one. The V segment lost 8 bases and the J segment 2 bases; nucleotides outside the gene matches: 3. The length of the CDR3 is 12 residues. This record comes from a study of blood T cell repertoires in COVID-19. Overall study: Donors in the United States, Italy and Spain gave samples during acute or convalescent COVID-19. In each case, the material was cDNA or gDNA derived from T cells, B-cell-depleted T cells, or PBMCs.

Original processing notes: Reference gene primer amplification in the assay estimated nucleated cell counts. Measured with immunoSEQ multiplex PCR; TCRdb has only the in-frame clones, and not every one. V, J and clone size reflect that table, while D and trimming were determined from the DNA. The data contain 300,000 or so clones, around 87% of them singletons. The chain is built from TRBV23-1 and TRBJ2-7, with 7 nucleotides matching TRBD2. TRBV23-1 is an ORF, with its function uncertain. Sequenced: peripheral blood. This receptor was taken from a man aged 65 to 85 with acute or convalescent COVID-19. The CDR3: CASDGTTYEQYF. The CDR3 DNA reads as TGCGCCAGCGATGGGACTACCTACGAGCAGTACTTC.